Following are 30 T cell receptor beta chains from one sample sequenced in a study of technical replicates of blood from several donors. The protocol was immunoSEQ multiplex PCR, while the TCRdb copy is restricted to in-frame clones and leaves out a portion. The sample includes some 74,000 clones, 95% to 96% of them seen just once. The sample consisted of T cells isolated from PBMCs. The origin of the receptors is a human donor in good health.

CDR3 sequence reads: CATRRGGIGGELFF. CDR3 in DNA: TGCGCCACCCGCCGGGGGGGCATTGGCGGGGAGCTGTTTTTT. The V call is TRBV5-1, the J call TRBJ2-2; 8 bases match TRBD2. Germline assignment: CDR1 SGHRS and CDR2 YFSETQ. J lost 7 bases, V lost 9 bases, and 11 bases had no gene match. The CDR3 consists of 14 residues. Based on the CDR3 plus reference TRBV5-1 and TRBJ2-2, the full variable domain is KAGVTQTPRYLIKTRGQQVTLSCSPISGHRSVSWYQQTPGQGLQFLFEYFSETQRNKGNFPGRFSGRQFSNSRSEMNVSTLELGDSALYLCATRRGGIGGELFFGEGSRLTVL.

This rearrangement joins TRBV27 to TRBJ2-1; no clear D gene. The germline CDR1 and CDR2 sequences are MNHEY and SMNVEV (reference sequence). The CDR3 has 12 residues. Trimming took off 4 bases at V and 9 bases at J, with 10 bases between the two ends. CDR3 DNA sequence: TGTGCCAGCAGTTCCCATAGCCGTGAGCAGTTCTTC. It yields the protein CASSSHSREQFF.

The V and J genes are TRBV30 and TRBJ2-1; D remains unclear. Germline V gives CDR1 GTSNPN, CDR2 SVGIG (reference sequence). This CDR3 spans 12 amino acids. V lost 0 bases to trimming and J lost 4 bases, with 4 bases between them. CDR3 sequence: CAWSVSYNEQFF. CDR3 DNA sequence: TGTGCCTGGAGTGTATCTTACAATGAGCAGTTCTTC.

The chain has TRBV5-4 and TRBJ1-5, with D perhaps TRBD1 (6 bases). This CDR3 spans 16 amino acids. Germline CDR1 is SGHNT and CDR2 is YYREEE (reference sequence). Trimming took 1 base from V and 2 from J, leaving 13 bases between them. CDR3 sequence: CASSLTGLGGNQPQHF. The CDR3 coding sequence is TGTGCCAGCAGCTTGACAGGGCTCGGGGGCAATCAGCCCCAGCATTTT.

The chain employs TRBV6-4 and TRBJ2-7, with TRBD2 matching over 10 bases. The CDR3 is 15 amino acids. Germline CDR1 MRHNA, CDR2 SNTAGT. J lost 2 bases, V lost 8 bases, and 9 bases had no gene match. The CDR3 bases are TGTGCCAGCGCGACTAGGACTAGCGGTACCTACGAGCAGTACTTC. The encoded protein is CASATRTSGTYEQYF.

The genes are TRBV7-9 and TRBJ2-1; 13 bases fit TRBD2. The CDR3 runs 13 residues. From germline, CDR1 is SEHNR and CDR2 FQNEAQ (reference sequence). J lost 14 bases, V lost 3 bases, and 4 bases had no gene match. In DNA, the CDR3 is TGTGCCAGCAGCTTGTCGACTAGCGGGGGGAAGTTCTTC. Protein: CASSLSTSGGKFF.

As regards this clone: Its ends do not fully match the called genes, so a read error is possible. The rearrangement links TRBV5-1 to TRBJ2-3, with D hard to call. The CDR3 consists of 11 residues. CDR1 SGHRS and CDR2 YFSETQ come from the germline V gene. CDR3 residues: CASSLTNTQYF. CDR3 nucleotide sequence: TGCGCCAGCAGCCTCACAAATACGCAGTATTTT.

Concerning this clone itself: One junction end disagrees with the germline gene, perhaps due to a read error. This chain links TRBV7-7 with TRBJ2-7; 8 bases are a match to TRBD2. The CDR3 has 14 residues. Germline V gene data show CDR1 as SSHAT and CDR2 as FNYEAQ (reference sequence). CDR3 nucleotides: TGTGCTAGCAGCCCCGGGGGGGGGACCTACGAGCAGTACTTC. It codes for CASSPGGGTYEQYF.

The rearrangement joins TRBV18 to TRBJ1-6, with 9 bases that match TRBD1. The J segment lost 7 bases and the V segment lost 3 bases, leaving 1 base of the junction unmatched. CDR1 and CDR2 from the germline V gene are KGHSH and LQKENI. This CDR3 has 14 residues. The CDR3 sequence: CASSPGQGNSPLHF. Here the CDR3 DNA reads TGTGCCAGCTCACCGGGACAGGGAAATTCACCCCTCCACTTT.

This chain links TRBV5-4 with TRBJ1-1, with a weak D call TRBD1 (6 bases). The CDR3 is made up of 13 amino acids. Germline CDR1 and CDR2: SGHNT and YYREEE (reference sequence). V was pared by 5 bases and J by 4 bases, with 12 bases between. CDR3 nucleotides: TGTGCCAGCAGTTCCGGGACATTCACTGAAGCTTTCTTT. Translating it yields CASSSGTFTEAFF.

V and J are TRBV11-2 and TRBJ2-5; D gene ambiguous. V was trimmed by 1 base and J by 2 bases, leaving 8 bases between them. The length of the CDR3 is 14 residues. Germline values: CDR1 SGHAT, CDR2 FQNNGV. CDR3 coding DNA: TGTGCCAGCAGCTTAGTTTTTACACAAGAGACCCAGTACTTC. It specifies CASSLVFTQETQYF.

The J gene is TRBJ2-7, the V gene TRBV7-2; TRBD2 matches 10 bases. The CDR3 is 15 amino acids. Per germline, CDR1 SGHTA and CDR2 FQGNSA. Trimming removed 8 bases from V and 2 bases from J; junction bases left unmatched: 9. This CDR3 reads CASGVAGGKAYEQYF. The CDR3 DNA reads TGTGCCAGCGGGGTAGCGGGAGGAAAAGCCTACGAGCAGTACTTC.

This rearrangement joins TRBV27 to TRBJ1-1; 7 bases match TRBD1. Germline V gene lookup returns CDR1 MNHEY and CDR2 SMNVEV (reference sequence). Trimming took 7 bases from V and 0 from J; bases not matched to a gene: 11. CDR3 length: 16 residues. CDR3 nucleotide sequence: TGTGCCAGCACGAGGGACAGATCATTCATGAACACTGAAGCTTTCTTT. Amino acid sequence: CASTRDRSFMNTEAFF.

The CDR3 spells CASSLTGWEKLFF. As DNA, the CDR3 is TGTGCCAGCAGCTTGACAGGGTGGGAAAAACTGTTTTTT. The rearrangement joins TRBV6-1 to TRBJ1-4; 7 bases line up with TRBD1. This CDR3 spans 13 amino acids. Germline CDR1 is MNHNS and CDR2 is SASEGT. Trimming cost V 6 bases and J 8 bases; bases outside gene matches: 6.

The rearrangement uses TRBV10-3 and TRBJ2-7; 7 bases are shared with TRBD1. With V trimmed by 6 bases and J by 3 bases, 8 bases remained unmatched. The CDR3 consists of 14 residues. In germline, CDR1 is ENHRY, CDR2 SYGVKD. CDR3 DNA sequence: TGTGCCATCAGCACCGGGACAGAACACTACGAGCAGTACTTC. Its translation is CAISTGTEHYEQYF.

The table lists this clone with a count of one. The gene calls are TRBV4-2 and TRBJ2-7, with 11 bases aligning to TRBD2. V trimming: 5 bases; J trimming: 0 bases; junction bases outside the gene matches: 6. Germline values: CDR1 LGHNA, CDR2 YNFKEQ. The CDR3 contains 16 residues. The CDR3 spells CASSETSGVSSYEQYF. The CDR3 coding sequence is TGTGCCAGCAGCGAGACTAGCGGGGTCAGCTCCTACGAGCAGTACTTC.

This rearrangement joins TRBV13 to TRBJ1-2, with a possible D match to TRBD1 (5 bases). Germline-derived CDR1 and CDR2 are PRHDT and FYEKMQ (reference sequence). The CDR3 is 16 amino acids. Trimming left V 2 bases short and J 1 base short, with 14 bases between. The CDR3 region is CASSLTPQGFNYGYTF. CDR3 sequence (DNA): TGTGCCAGCAGCTTAACGCCCCAGGGATTTAACTATGGCTACACCTTC.

The CDR3 DNA sequence: TGCAGCGTTGACGCTTCCTCAAGGGAGATGAACACTGAAGCTTTCTTT. This encodes CSVDASSREMNTEAFF. This chain links TRBV29-1 with TRBJ1-1; D is ambiguous. Trimming took 3 bases from V and 0 from J, leaving 17 bases between them. The germline V gene has CDR1 SQVTM and CDR2 ANQGSEA. The CDR3 runs to 16 residues. The whole variable domain, filled in from reference TRBV29-1 and TRBJ1-1, reads SAVISQKPSRDICQRGTSLTIQCQVDSQVTMMFWYRQQPGQSLTLIATANQGSEATYESGFVIDKFPISRPNLTFSTLTVSNMSPEDSSIYLCSVDASSREMNTEAFFGQGTRLTVV.

The CDR3 sequence is CASRGGSWSPLHF. CDR3 in DNA: TGTGCCAGCCGAGGGGGTAGCTGGTCACCCCTCCACTTT. The rearrangement joins TRBV13 to TRBJ1-6; a possible D gene is TRBD1 (6 bases). The CDR3 covers 13 residues. The V end was cut by 8 bases, the J end by 10 bases, with 15 bases between. The germline V gene encodes CDR1 PRHDT and CDR2 FYEKMQ (reference sequence).

The chain uses TRBV29-1 and TRBJ2-5, with TRBD2 as a possible D gene (6 bases). This CDR3 comprises 13 residues. V dropped 3 bases and J dropped 2 bases, with 10 bases sitting between them. CDR1 is SQVTM, CDR2 ANQGSEA, per germline. CDR3 bases: TGCAGCGTTGATCGCGGGATACAAGAGACCCAGTACTTC. Translating gives CSVDRGIQETQYF.

The chain combines TRBV5-4 with TRBJ2-7, with 7 nucleotides matching TRBD1. V was pared by 4 bases and J by 5 bases, with 12 bases of the junction left unmatched. The CDR3 runs to 15 residues. The germline V gene has CDR1 SGHNT and CDR2 YYREEE (reference sequence). The CDR3 DNA follows: TGTGCCAGCAGCCGACGGGACAGAGTAATAGACGAGCAGTACTTC. Residues: CASSRRDRVIDEQYF.

CDR3 residues: CASSELGRRDQETQYF. The CDR3 region has the DNA TGTGCCAGCAGTGAATTAGGGCGGCGGGACCAAGAGACCCAGTACTTC. The rearrangement joins TRBV25-1 to TRBJ2-5; a weak D match, TRBD2 (5 bases). This CDR3 comprises 16 residues. V lost 1 base and J 0 bases, leaving 12 bases between the germline ends. CDR1 and CDR2 from the germline V gene are MGHDK and SYGVNS.

J is TRBJ1-1 and V is TRBV19; 10 bases map to TRBD1. This CDR3 is built from 14 residues. V lost 6 bases to trimming and J lost 4 bases; unmatched junction nucleotides: 5. CDR1 LNHDA and CDR2 SQIVND come from the germline V gene (reference sequence). CDR3 sequence: CASRGQGKITEAFF. The CDR3 DNA follows: TGTGCCAGTAGGGGACAGGGGAAGATCACTGAAGCTTTCTTT.

The chain joins TRBV4-1 to TRBJ1-5, with a possible D match to TRBD1 (5 bases). The V gene lost 0 bases and the J gene lost 4 bases, with 16 bases spanning the gap. Germline V gene lookup returns CDR1 MGHRA and CDR2 YSYEKL. This CDR3 comprises 17 residues. The CDR3 DNA follows: TGCGCCAGCAGCCAAGATGGGAACAGGTACCCAAATCAGCCCCAGCATTTT. Translated: CASSQDGNRYPNQPQHF.

This rearrangement joins TRBV20-1 to TRBJ2-7, with 7 bases aligning to TRBD2. J gave up 4 bases and V 6 bases, and 3 bases lay outside the gene matches. CDR1 is DFQATT and CDR2 is SNEGSKA in the germline V gene (reference sequence). The CDR3 is made up of 11 amino acids. The CDR3 coding sequence is TGCAGTGCGCTAGCGGAATACGAGCAGTACTTC. It specifies CSALAEYEQYF.

This clone has just a few counts. The V and J genes are TRBV4-2 and TRBJ1-3; D remains unclear. In germline, CDR1 is LGHNA, CDR2 YNFKEQ. This CDR3 has 16 residues. Trimming took off 0 bases at V and 4 bases at J, with 13 bases between the two ends. The CDR3 bases are TGTGCCAGCAGCCAAGATCCCCGGGAAGGGGGAAACACCATATATTTT. Its translation is CASSQDPREGGNTIYF.

The chain uses TRBV9 and TRBJ2-7; possibly TRBD1 for D (5 bases). Germline CDR1 reads SGDLS; CDR2 reads YYNGEE. Trimming removed 2 bases from V and 6 bases from J, with 12 bases in between. The CDR3 spans 13 residues. The DNA of the CDR3 is TGTGCCAGCAGCGTGGGGCAGATGGGCGAGCAGTACTTC. This encodes CASSVGQMGEQYF.

V and J are TRBV9 and TRBJ1-5, with TRBD1 as a possible D gene (6 bases). The V and J ends lost 2 bases and 4 bases respectively, with 13 bases between them. The length of the CDR3 is 15 residues. CDR1 SGDLS and CDR2 YYNGEE come from the germline V gene. The CDR3 here is CASSVTGLNNQPQHF. CDR3 DNA sequence: TGTGCCAGCAGCGTTACAGGGTTAAATAATCAGCCCCAGCATTTT.

The rearrangement uses TRBV18 and TRBJ1-1, with D unclear. Trimming took off 2 bases at V and 0 bases at J, with 4 bases between the two ends. Germline-derived CDR1 and CDR2 are KGHSH and LQKENI. This CDR3 is 13 amino acids long. The CDR3 DNA sequence: TGTGCCAGCTCACCAGGGCTGAACACTGAAGCTTTCTTT. It yields the protein CASSPGLNTEAFF.

The chain has TRBV4-1 and TRBJ2-7, with 11 bases aligning to TRBD2. V was pared by 2 bases and J by 0 bases, with 3 bases of the junction left unmatched. Per germline, CDR1 MGHRA and CDR2 YSYEKL. This CDR3 contains 16 residues. The chain's CDR3 is CASSQPGTSGSYEQYF. In nucleotides, the CDR3 is TGCGCCAGCAGCCAACCCGGGACTAGCGGCTCCTACGAGCAGTACTTC.